A single sample gave rise to the 3 T cell receptor beta chains below, sequenced in a study of T cell repertoires in ileal Crohn's disease. TCRdb's table, derived via immunoSEQ multiplex PCR, lists solely in-frame clones and lacks some. The sample lists 1,400 or so clones; approximately 78% were seen once. The sequenced sample was ileal tissue. The receptors come from an adult with Crohn's disease.

This chain joins TRBV11-2 and TRBJ2-7; TRBD2 matches at 8 bases. J lost 2 bases, V lost 5 bases, and 5 bases had no gene match. This CDR3 region has 14 residues. The germline CDR1 and CDR2 sequences are SGHAT and FQNNGV. The CDR3 nucleotides read TGTGCCAGCAGCCCTCAGCGGGGGACCTACGAGCAGTACTTC. It translates to CASSPQRGTYEQYF.

In its sample, this clone is large. The rearrangement uses TRBV19 and TRBJ2-2, with 11 bases matching TRBD1. CDR3 length: 14 residues. The germline CDR1 and CDR2 sequences are LNHDA and SQIVND (reference sequence). Trimming at V came to 7 bases and at J to 6 bases, leaving 4 bases not matched to a gene. The CDR3 sequence is CASIGQGAPGELFF. The CDR3 nucleotides are TGTGCCAGTATCGGACAGGGGGCGCCCGGGGAGCTGTTTTTT.

There are a few counts of this clone. The rearrangement uses TRBV6-1 and TRBJ2-3; 8 nucleotides agree with TRBD2. With 2 bases clipped from V and 1 base from J, the junction kept 2 bases outside the gene matches. The germline CDR1 and CDR2 sequences are MNHNS and SASEGT. This CDR3 is 15 amino acids long. The CDR3 DNA follows: TGTGCCAGCAGTGAAACTAGCGGCGGCACAGATACGCAGTATTTT. Amino acid sequence: CASSETSGGTDTQYF.